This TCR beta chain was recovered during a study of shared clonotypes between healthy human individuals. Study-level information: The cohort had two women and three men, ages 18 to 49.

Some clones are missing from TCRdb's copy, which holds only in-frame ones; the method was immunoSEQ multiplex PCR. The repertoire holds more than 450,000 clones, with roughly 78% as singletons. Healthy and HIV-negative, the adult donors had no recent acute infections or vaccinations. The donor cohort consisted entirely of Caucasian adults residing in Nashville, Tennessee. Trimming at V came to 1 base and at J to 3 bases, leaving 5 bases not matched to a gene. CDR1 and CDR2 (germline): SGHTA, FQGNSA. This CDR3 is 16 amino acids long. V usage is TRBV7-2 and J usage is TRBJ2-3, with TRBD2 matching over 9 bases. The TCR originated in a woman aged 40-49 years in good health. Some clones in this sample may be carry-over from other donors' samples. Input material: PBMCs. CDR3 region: CASSLGRAGGTDTQYF. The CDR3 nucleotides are TGTGCCAGCAGCTTAGGAAGAGCGGGAGGAACAGATACGCAGTATTTT.